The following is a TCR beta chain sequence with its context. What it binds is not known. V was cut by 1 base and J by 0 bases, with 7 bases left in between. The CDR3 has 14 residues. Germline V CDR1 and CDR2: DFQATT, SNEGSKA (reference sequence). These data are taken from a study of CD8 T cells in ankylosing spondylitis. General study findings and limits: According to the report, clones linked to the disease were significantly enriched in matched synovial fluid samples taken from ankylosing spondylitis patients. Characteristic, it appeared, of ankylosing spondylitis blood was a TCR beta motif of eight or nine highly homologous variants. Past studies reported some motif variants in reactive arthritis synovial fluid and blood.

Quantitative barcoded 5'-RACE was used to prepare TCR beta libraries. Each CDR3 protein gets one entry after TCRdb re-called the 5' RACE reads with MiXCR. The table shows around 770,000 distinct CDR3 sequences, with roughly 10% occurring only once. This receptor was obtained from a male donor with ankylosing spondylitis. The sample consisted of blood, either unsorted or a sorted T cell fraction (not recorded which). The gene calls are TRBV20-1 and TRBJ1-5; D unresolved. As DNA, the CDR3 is TGCAGTGCTAGAGTGACCCATAGCAATCAGCCCCAGCATTTT. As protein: CSARVTHSNQPQHF.